The TCR beta chain described here comes from a study of cytomegalovirus exposure and HLA in healthy donors. Overall study results and limits: A later analysis showed that HLA-associated TCR beta chains had undergone more clonal expansion than equally common others.

The PCR ran on 60 Vbeta and 13 Jbeta primers. Clones were sequenced by immunoSEQ multiplex PCR, and TCRdb holds only the in-frame ones, with some missing. The sample carries about 82,000 clones, 70% to 75% recorded once. As concerns this clone: Antigen unknown.

The ends lost 4 bases at V and 9 bases at J; junction bases unmatched: 6. This CDR3 has 13 amino acids. Germline loops: CDR1 SGDLS, CDR2 YYNGEE. This chain uses TRBV9 with TRBJ2-1; the match to TRBD1 covers 8 bases. The sample consisted of PBMCs. The receptor was derived from a woman aged 45-60 years in good health and CMV-seropositive. The chain's CDR3 is CASSRTGLAEQFF. As DNA, the CDR3 is TGTGCCAGCAGCCGGACAGGGTTGGCTGAGCAGTTCTTC.